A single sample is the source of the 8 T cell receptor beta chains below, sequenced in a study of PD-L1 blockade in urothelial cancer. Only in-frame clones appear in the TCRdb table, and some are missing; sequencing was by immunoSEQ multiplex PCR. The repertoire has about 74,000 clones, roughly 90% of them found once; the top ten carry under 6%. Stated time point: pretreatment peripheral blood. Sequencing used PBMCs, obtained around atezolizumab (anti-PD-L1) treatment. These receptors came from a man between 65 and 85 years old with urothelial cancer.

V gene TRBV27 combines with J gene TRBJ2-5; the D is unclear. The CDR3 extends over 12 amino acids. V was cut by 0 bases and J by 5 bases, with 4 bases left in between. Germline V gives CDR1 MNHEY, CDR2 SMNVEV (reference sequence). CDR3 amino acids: CASSLSLETQYF. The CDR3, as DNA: TGTGCCAGCAGTTTATCTCTGGAGACCCAGTACTTC.

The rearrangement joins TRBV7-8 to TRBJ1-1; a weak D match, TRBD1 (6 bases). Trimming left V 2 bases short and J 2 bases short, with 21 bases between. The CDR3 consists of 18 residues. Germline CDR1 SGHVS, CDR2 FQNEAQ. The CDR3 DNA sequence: TGTGCCAGCAGCTTAAGAGCCCGGACAGCTCTAAAAAACACTGAAGCTTTCTTT. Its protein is CASSLRARTALKNTEAFF.

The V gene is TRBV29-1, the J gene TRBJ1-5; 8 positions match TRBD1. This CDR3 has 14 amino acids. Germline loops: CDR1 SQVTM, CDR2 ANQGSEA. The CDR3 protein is CRGRGTGENQPQHF. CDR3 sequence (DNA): TGCAGGGGGAGGGGGACAGGAGAGAATCAGCCCCAGCATTTT.

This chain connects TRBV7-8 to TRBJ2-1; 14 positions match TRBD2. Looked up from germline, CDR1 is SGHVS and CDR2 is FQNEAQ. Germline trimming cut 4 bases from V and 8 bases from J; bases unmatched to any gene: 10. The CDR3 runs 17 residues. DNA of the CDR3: TGTGCCAGCAGCTCGGGACTAGCGGGGGCGCAAAGCGATGAGCAGTTCTTC. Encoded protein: CASSSGLAGAQSDEQFF.

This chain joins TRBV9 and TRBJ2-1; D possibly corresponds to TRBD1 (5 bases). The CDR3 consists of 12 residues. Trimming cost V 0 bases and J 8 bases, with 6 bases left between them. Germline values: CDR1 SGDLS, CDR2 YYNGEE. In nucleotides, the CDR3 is TGTGCCAGCAGCGTAGGGGGCGATGAGCAGTTCTTC. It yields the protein CASSVGGDEQFF.

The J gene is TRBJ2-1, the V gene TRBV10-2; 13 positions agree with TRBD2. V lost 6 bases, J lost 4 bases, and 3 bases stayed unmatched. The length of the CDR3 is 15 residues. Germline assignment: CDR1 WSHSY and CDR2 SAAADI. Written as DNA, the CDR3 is TGCGCCAGCAGGGGGACTAGCGGGACTTACAATGAGCAGTTCTTC. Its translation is CASRGTSGTYNEQFF.

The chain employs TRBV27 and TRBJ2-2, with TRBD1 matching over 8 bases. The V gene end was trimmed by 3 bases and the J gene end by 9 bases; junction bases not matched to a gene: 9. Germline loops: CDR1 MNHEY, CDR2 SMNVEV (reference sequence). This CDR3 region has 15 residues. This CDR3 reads CASSFSSGGSRELFF. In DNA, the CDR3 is TGTGCCAGCAGTTTTAGTTCAGGGGGCTCCCGGGAGCTGTTTTTT.

DNA for the CDR3: TGTGCCAGCAGCTCGGGGGGGACTAGCTACCTCACAGATACGCAGTATTTT. Encoded protein: CASSSGGTSYLTDTQYF. V gene TRBV5-4 combines with J gene TRBJ2-3; 9 bases map to TRBD2. The length of the CDR3 is 17 residues. Germline assignment: CDR1 SGHNT and CDR2 YYREEE (reference sequence). Trimming at V came to 3 bases and at J to 2 bases, leaving 10 bases not matched to a gene. Drawing the rest from reference TRBV5-4 and TRBJ2-3, the complete variable domain is ETGVTQSPTHLIKTRGQQVTLRCSSQSGHNTVSWYQQALGQGPQFIFQYYREEENGRGNFPPRFSGLQFPNYSSELNVNALELDDSALYLCASSSGGTSYLTDTQYFGPGTRLTVL.